The 30 T cell receptor beta chains listed next were all sequenced from one sample in a study of blood T cell repertoires in COVID-19. The assay was immunoSEQ multiplex PCR, and TCRdb's table has in-frame clones only and misses some. The sample gives almost 200,000 clones, roughly 90% of which show up once; 6.5% to 9.5% is in the top ten. Sequencing input: PBMCs or T cells enriched from blood (not recorded which). Receptors were obtained from a young woman who had recovered from COVID-19.

The chain joins TRBV13 to TRBJ2-5, with D possibly matching TRBD2 (6 bases). CDR3 length: 14 residues. Trimming shortened V by 6 bases and J by 2 bases, and 13 bases separated the two germline ends. From germline, CDR1 is PRHDT and CDR2 FYEKMQ (reference sequence). In DNA, the CDR3 is TGTGCCAGCAGTCCCCGGGGGTGGCAAGAGACCCAGTACTTC. Protein product: CASSPRGWQETQYF.

The chain has TRBV7-9 and TRBJ1-6, with D tentatively TRBD1 (5 bases). Trimming left V 4 bases short and J 7 bases short, with 14 bases between. Looked up from germline, CDR1 is SEHNR and CDR2 is FQNEAQ (reference sequence). The CDR3 is 15 residues long. CDR3: CASSSPQGTNSPLHF. CDR3 bases: TGTGCCAGCAGCTCCCCCCAGGGAACGAATTCACCCCTCCACTTT.

This chain connects TRBV5-1 to TRBJ1-1; TRBD1 aligns across 7 bases. V shed 5 bases and J 5 bases; nucleotides not matched to a gene: 3. The germline gives CDR1 SGHRS, CDR2 YFSETQ. CDR3 length: 12 residues. CDR3 sequence (DNA): TGCGCCAGCAGAGGGGGCGAGACTGAAGCTTTCTTT. Its protein product is CASRGGETEAFF.

The V gene is TRBV11-2, the J gene TRBJ2-1, with 11 bases fitting TRBD2. From germline, CDR1 is SGHAT and CDR2 FQNNGV. This CDR3 has 15 residues. Losses at the gene ends were 3 bases for V and 7 bases for J; bases not matched to a gene: 5. The DNA of the CDR3 is TGTGCCAGCAGCTTTAGCGGGGGGGCCGGGAATGAGCAGTTCTTC. It is translated as CASSFSGGAGNEQFF.

This rearrangement joins TRBV13 to TRBJ2-7, with 10 bases lining up with TRBD2. Germline V lookup: CDR1 PRHDT, CDR2 FYEKMQ (reference sequence). Unmatched junction bases numbered 13, after V lost 5 bases and J lost 6 bases. This CDR3 region has 16 residues. The CDR3 sequence: CASSVLAGEAGSEQYF. The DNA for the CDR3 is TGTGCCAGCAGCGTCCTAGCGGGAGAAGCGGGCTCCGAGCAGTACTTC.

The chain links TRBV2 to TRBJ1-4; D call uncertain. Trimming pared 8 bases from V and 0 bases from J, leaving 10 bases between. Germline V gene data show CDR1 as SNHLY and CDR2 as FYNNEI. This CDR3 is 14 amino acids long. CDR3 sequence (DNA): TGTGCCAGCCTTAGCTTAACAACTAATGAAAAACTGTTTTTT. Residues: CASLSLTTNEKLFF. Complete variable domain (other parts from reference TRBV2 and TRBJ1-4): EPEVTQTPSHQVTQMGQEVILRCVPISNHLYFYWYRQILGQKVEFLVSFYNNEISEKSEIFDDQFSVERPDGSNFTLKIRSTKLEDSAMYFCASLSLTTNEKLFFGSGTQLSVL.

This chain connects TRBV7-9 to TRBJ1-5; D might be TRBD1 (5 bases). CDR1 SEHNR and CDR2 FQNEAQ come from the germline V gene (reference sequence). The V end lost 1 base, the J end lost 6 bases, and 10 bases lay between the germline ends. This CDR3 is built from 14 residues. As DNA, the CDR3 is TGTGCCAGCAGCTTAGGGGGCTGGGGTCAGCCCCAGCATTTT. It specifies CASSLGGWGQPQHF.

The CDR3 sequence is CASPPGTMNTEAFF. The DNA of the CDR3 is TGTGCCAGCCCCCCAGGAACGATGAACACTGAAGCTTTCTTT. The rearrangement uses TRBV21-1 and TRBJ1-1; TRBD1, the table's D call, was not compared with the DNA. TRBV21-1 is termed a pseudogene. The CDR3 is 14 residues long.

This chain uses TRBV30 with TRBJ2-3, with D hard to call. CDR1 and CDR2 from the germline V gene are GTSNPN and SVGIG (reference sequence). The V and J ends lost 7 bases and 2 bases respectively, with 13 bases between them. The CDR3 extends over 13 amino acids. The CDR3 region has the DNA TGTGCCTCACTGTGGTTCAACACAGATACGCAGTATTTT. It codes for CASLWFNTDTQYF. Filled out from reference TRBV30 and TRBJ2-3, the complete variable domain reads SQTIHQWPATLVQPVGSPLSLECTVEGTSNPNLYWYRQAAGRGLQLLFYSVGIGQISSEVPQNLSASRPQDRQFILSSKKLLLSDSGFYLCASLWFNTDTQYFGPGTRLTVL.

This sequence joins TRBV19 and TRBJ1-3; D call uncertain. The CDR3 is 14 amino acids. CDR1 is LNHDA and CDR2 is SQIVND in the germline V gene (reference sequence). V lost 9 bases and J lost 2, with 14 bases in between. CDR3 protein: CASLARGAGNTIYF. CDR3 coding DNA: TGTGCCAGCCTGGCCCGGGGAGCTGGAAACACCATATATTTT.

This clone was seen only a few times. The V gene is TRBV20-1, the J gene TRBJ1-5, with TRBD1 matching over 8 bases. Trimming took 3 bases from V and 4 from J; bases not matched to a gene: 8. Germline V gene sequence: CDR1 DFQATT, CDR2 SNEGSKA (reference sequence). The CDR3 spans 15 residues. The CDR3 bases are TGCAGTGCTAGTAGGGCGAGGACAGGGAATCAGCCCCAGCATTTT. Translating gives CSASRARTGNQPQHF.

In DNA form, the CDR3 reads TGTGCCAGTAGTTACAGGGAGTGGAATGAAAAACTGTTTTTT. This sequence encodes CASSYREWNEKLFF. J is TRBJ1-4 and V is TRBV19, with D maybe TRBD1 (6 bases). Germline CDR1 and CDR2: LNHDA and SQIVND (reference sequence). The CDR3 contains 14 residues. Trimming stripped 5 bases from V and 5 bases from J, with 12 bases between. Filled out from reference TRBV19 and TRBJ1-4, the complete variable domain reads DGGITQSPKYLFRKEGQNVTLSCEQNLNHDAMYWYRQDPGQGLRLIYYSQIVNDFQKGDIAEGYSVSREKKESFPLTVTSAQKNPTAFYLCASSYREWNEKLFFGSGTQLSVL.

The CDR3 protein is CASSLGTGGPDTQYF. The CDR3 nucleotides are TGTGCCAGCAGTTTGGGGACAGGGGGTCCAGATACGCAGTATTTT. The chain couples TRBV27 to TRBJ2-3, with TRBD1 matching over 11 bases. Trimming cost V 3 bases and J 4 bases; bases outside gene matches: 3. The V gene's germline CDR1 is MNHEY and CDR2 SMNVEV (reference sequence). The CDR3 is made up of 15 amino acids.

This chain joins TRBV18 and TRBJ2-1, with a tentative D call TRBD2 (6 bases). CDR1 is KGHSH, CDR2 LQKENI, per germline. Trimming took off 2 bases at V and 7 bases at J, with 9 bases between the two ends. The CDR3 has 13 amino acids. CDR3 nucleotide sequence: TGTGCCAGCTCACCATTGGAGGGGAATGAGCAGTTCTTC. This encodes CASSPLEGNEQFF.

This clone occurred once. V and J are TRBV7-9 and TRBJ1-2; D might be TRBD1 (5 bases). The CDR3 runs 11 residues. V lost 5 bases and J lost 8, with 9 bases in between. CDR1 SEHNR and CDR2 FQNEAQ come from the germline V gene (reference sequence). CDR3 sequence reads: CASSPGFGYTF. The CDR3 DNA is TGTGCCAGCAGCCCAGGGTTCGGCTACACCTTC.

The V call is TRBV12-5, the J call TRBJ1-2, with D unresolved. Germline V gives CDR1 LGHNT, CDR2 FRNRAP. The germline V and J ends were trimmed by 6 bases and 7 bases, with 12 bases remaining between them. CDR3 length equals 12 residues. CDR3: CASGLQSGGYTF. The CDR3 DNA reads as TGTGCTAGTGGACTCCAATCCGGTGGCTACACCTTC.

The chain carries TRBV6-5 and TRBJ1-2; TRBD1 is a possible D gene (6 bases). The CDR3 runs 14 residues. CDR1 MNHEY and CDR2 SVGAGI come from the germline V gene. Trimming took 0 bases from V and 2 from J, leaving 7 bases between them. This CDR3 reads CASSYSTGNYGYTF. The CDR3 DNA is TGTGCCAGCAGTTACTCTACAGGGAACTATGGCTACACCTTC.

The rearrangement uses TRBV10-3 and TRBJ2-2, with D possibly matching TRBD2 (7 bases). This CDR3 spans 17 amino acids. CDR1 ENHRY and CDR2 SYGVKD come from the germline V gene. Trimming pared 4 bases from V and 1 base from J, leaving 16 bases between. The CDR3 protein is CAISGSGGGRNTGELFF. The CDR3 DNA follows: TGTGCCATCAGTGGTTCGGGCGGGGGCAGGAACACCGGGGAGCTGTTTTTT.

The chain couples TRBV28 to TRBJ1-3; D is possibly TRBD1 (6 bases). The germline V gene encodes CDR1 MDHEN and CDR2 SYDVKM. The V gene lost 2 bases and the J gene lost 1 base, with 6 bases spanning the gap. CDR3 length equals 14 residues. For the CDR3, the DNA is TGTGCCAGCAGTTTAAGGGGGTCTGGAAACACCATATATTTT. It codes for CASSLRGSGNTIYF.

This chain uses TRBV7-9 with TRBJ1-2; D is perhaps TRBD1 (6 bases). The V end lost 5 bases, the J end lost 3 bases, and 22 bases lay between the germline ends. The CDR3 has 17 residues. Germline-derived CDR1 and CDR2 are SEHNR and FQNEAQ (reference sequence). For the CDR3, the DNA is TGTGCCAGCAGCCCCAACCCTGGGGCAGGGGTCTACTATGGCTACACCTTC. Translated: CASSPNPGAGVYYGYTF.

This chain links TRBV27 with TRBJ2-1; TRBD2 aligns across 11 bases. Losses at the gene ends were 6 bases for V and 7 bases for J; bases not matched to a gene: 5. The CDR3 contains 14 residues. Germline V lookup: CDR1 MNHEY, CDR2 SMNVEV (reference sequence). CDR3 sequence: CASSRTSGRNEQFF. CDR3 nucleotide sequence: TGTGCCAGCAGCCGGACTAGCGGGCGGAATGAGCAGTTCTTC.

The chain has TRBV30 and TRBJ1-6; 9 bases are a match to TRBD1. Germline CDR1 and CDR2: GTSNPN and SVGIG (reference sequence). The CDR3 consists of 17 residues. V was clipped by 2 bases and J by 9 bases; unmatched bases: 14. The CDR3 is CAWSNRGRPLGFSPLHF. CDR3 bases: TGTGCCTGGAGTAACAGGGGGCGCCCCCTTGGATTTTCACCCCTCCACTTT.

The chain employs TRBV18 and TRBJ2-7; 8 positions match TRBD2. The CDR3 covers 14 residues. V dropped 6 bases and J dropped 3; count of bases not matched to a gene: 7. CDR1 is KGHSH and CDR2 is LQKENI in the germline V gene. The CDR3 spells CASSRAGELYEQYF. CDR3 sequence (DNA): TGTGCCAGCTCCCGAGCGGGGGAACTCTACGAGCAGTACTTC.

The chain couples TRBV9 to TRBJ1-3; D is possibly TRBD1 (5 bases). This CDR3 spans 14 amino acids. The germline gives CDR1 SGDLS, CDR2 YYNGEE. Trimming removed 0 bases from V and 4 bases from J, with 8 bases in between. The CDR3 bases are TGTGCCAGCAGCGTAGAGACAGTGGGAAACACCATATATTTT. Its translation: CASSVETVGNTIYF.

This clone has a handful of counts. V gene TRBV11-2 combines with J gene TRBJ2-2, with 7 bases fitting TRBD1. CDR1 is SGHAT, CDR2 FQNNGV, per germline. The CDR3 extends over 14 amino acids. V lost 6 bases and J lost 4; bases outside the gene matches: 5. CDR3 in amino acids: CASRRDRFTGELFF. For the CDR3, the DNA is TGTGCCAGCAGACGGGACAGATTCACCGGGGAGCTGTTTTTT.

This rearrangement joins TRBV4-1 to TRBJ2-1; 10 bases align to TRBD2. Germline values: CDR1 MGHRA, CDR2 YSYEKL. The CDR3 spans 17 residues. V trimming: 2 bases; J trimming: 9 bases; junction bases outside the gene matches: 13. CDR3 nucleotides: TGCGCCAGCAGCCAACTAGCGGGGGCGGGTAAAAATAGTGAGCAGTTCTTC. The encoded protein is CASSQLAGAGKNSEQFF.

The chain recombines TRBV19 with TRBJ1-3; perhaps TRBD1 as D (6 bases). Trimming shortened V by 6 bases and J by 0 bases, and 12 bases separated the two germline ends. The CDR3 spans 15 residues. Per germline, CDR1 LNHDA and CDR2 SQIVND (reference sequence). The CDR3 loop is CASSLDRSSGNTIYF. CDR3 DNA sequence: TGTGCCAGTAGCCTCGACAGGAGCTCTGGAAACACCATATATTTT.

This chain connects TRBV7-9 to TRBJ1-1; no definite D call. This CDR3 is built from 13 residues. The germline V and J ends were trimmed by 3 bases and 7 bases, with 12 bases remaining between them. Germline V CDR1 and CDR2: SEHNR, FQNEAQ (reference sequence). The CDR3 DNA follows: TGTGCCAGCAGCTTTGGGCGGGGAAGTGAAGCTTTCTTT. This encodes CASSFGRGSEAFF.

This chain joins TRBV19 and TRBJ2-4; tentative D call: TRBD2 (5 bases). The CDR3 is 14 amino acids. CDR1 and CDR2 (germline): LNHDA, SQIVND (reference sequence). Trimming shortened V by 7 bases and J by 4 bases, and 14 bases separated the two germline ends. The CDR3 here is CASKERQEKNIQYF. For the CDR3, the DNA is TGTGCCAGTAAGGAGCGGCAGGAGAAAAACATTCAGTACTTC.

The genes are TRBV5-5 and TRBJ2-6; TRBD1 is a possible D gene (6 bases). This CDR3 region has 15 residues. V dropped 6 bases and J dropped 1 base, with 11 bases sitting between them. Germline V lookup: CDR1 SGHKS, CDR2 YYEKEE (reference sequence). The CDR3 protein is CASTRDTSGANVLTF. As DNA, the CDR3 is TGTGCCAGCACTAGGGACACTTCTGGGGCCAACGTCCTGACTTTC.